Below, 27 T cell receptor beta chains from the same sample are listed, as sequenced in a study of technical replicates of blood from several donors. Repertoires were generated with immunoSEQ multiplex PCR, while TCRdb's copy carries only in-frame clones and drops some. This table holds about 100,000 clones, about 95% found once. Sequenced material: T cells isolated from PBMCs. The receptors were sampled from a human donor in good health.

This CDR3 reads CASSYGHNQPQHF. The CDR3 nucleotides are TGTGCCAGCAGTTACGGCCACAATCAGCCCCAGCATTTT. This rearrangement joins TRBV6-6 to TRBJ1-5, with no clear D. This CDR3 comprises 13 residues. Looked up from germline, CDR1 is MNHNY and CDR2 is SVGAGI (reference sequence). Trimming took 2 bases from V and 3 from J, leaving 5 bases between them.

This clone turned up a few times. This sequence joins TRBV18 and TRBJ1-1; perhaps TRBD1 as D (6 bases). The germline V gene encodes CDR1 KGHSH and CDR2 LQKENI. Trimming took off 2 bases at V and 1 base at J, with 20 bases between the two ends. The length of the CDR3 is 18 residues. CDR3 region: CASSPSWGGARSNTEAFF. CDR3 DNA sequence: TGTGCCAGCTCACCATCGTGGGGGGGCGCGAGGTCGAACACTGAAGCTTTCTTT.

This clone was seen just once. CDR3 in DNA: TGTGCCAGCAGCAGGACAGGGGGCCCTAACTATGGCTACACCTTC. As protein: CASSRTGGPNYGYTF. The rearrangement joins TRBV11-3 to TRBJ1-2; 11 bases are a match to TRBD1. The germline gives CDR1 SGHNT, CDR2 YENEEA. V lost 5 bases to trimming and J lost 0 bases; unmatched junction nucleotides: 2. CDR3 size: 15 residues.

The chain joins TRBV6-6 to TRBJ2-1, with a tentative D call TRBD2 (6 bases). V shed 5 bases and J shed 4 bases, with 9 bases lying between them. The CDR3 loop spans 13 amino acids. Germline CDR1 MNHNY, CDR2 SVGAGI (reference sequence). The CDR3 region is CASSMGGYNEQFF. CDR3 DNA: TGTGCCAGCAGTATGGGGGGTTACAATGAGCAGTTCTTC.

J is TRBJ1-4 and V is TRBV19; the D gene is possibly TRBD1 (6 bases). This CDR3 spans 14 amino acids. Per germline, CDR1 LNHDA and CDR2 SQIVND (reference sequence). V was shortened by 3 bases and J by 8 bases, with 13 bases between the two germline ends. CDR3 nucleotide sequence: TGTGCCAGTAGTATGGGTGGACAGTGGGAAAAACTGTTTTTT. It encodes CASSMGGQWEKLFF.

The chain is built from TRBV5-1 and TRBJ2-5; 7 nucleotides align to TRBD2. V dropped 4 bases and J dropped 4; count of bases not matched to a gene: 13. The germline CDR1 and CDR2 sequences are SGHRS and YFSETQ. CDR3 size: 16 residues. CDR3 residues: CASSIGLGPLLETQYF. DNA of the CDR3: TGCGCCAGCAGCATCGGACTAGGCCCACTTTTAGAGACCCAGTACTTC.

A remark on this clone: Distinct nucleotide sequences in the sample also encode this CDR3. The chain couples TRBV6-1 to TRBJ1-1; weak D call: TRBD1 (6 bases). Germline loops: CDR1 MNHNS, CDR2 SASEGT. With 3 bases removed from V and 1 base from J, the gap between germline ends came to 18 bases. This CDR3 contains 17 residues. CDR3 amino acids: CASSEAIGGRKNTEAFF. In DNA form, the CDR3 reads TGTGCCAGCAGTGAGGCCATAGGGGGACGGAAGAACACTGAAGCTTTCTTT.

This clone came up once. V and J are TRBV6-4 and TRBJ2-3; D possibly corresponds to TRBD2 (6 bases). The ends were cut back, 0 bases at V and 6 bases at J, with 10 bases in the middle. Germline V lookup: CDR1 MRHNA, CDR2 SNTAGT. The CDR3 sequence is 14 residues long. CDR3 in DNA: TGTGCCAGCAGTGACTCTAAGGGGACTGATACGCAGTATTTT. As protein: CASSDSKGTDTQYF.

This clone was counted a single time. The chain links TRBV5-1 to TRBJ2-5, with TRBD2 matching 8 bases. This CDR3 has 16 residues. V lost 1 base and J lost 5; bases outside the gene matches: 10. Germline V gene lookup returns CDR1 SGHRS and CDR2 YFSETQ. The CDR3 DNA reads TGCGCCAGCAGCTTGCTTCCAGCGGGAGAGATTGAGACCCAGTACTTC. It specifies CASSLLPAGEIETQYF.

J is TRBJ2-7 and V is TRBV10-3, with 8 positions matching TRBD1. This CDR3 has 15 residues. Germline V lookup: CDR1 ENHRY, CDR2 SYGVKD. J lost 5 bases, V lost 2 bases, and 8 bases had no gene match. The CDR3 DNA sequence: TGTGCCATCAGTGAGAGTTGGACAGGGAGAGACGAGCAGTACTTC. It encodes CAISESWTGRDEQYF.

The chain links TRBV12-5 to TRBJ2-1, with 10 positions matching TRBD2. Trimming removed 3 bases from V and 5 bases from J; junction bases left unmatched: 4. Germline V gene lookup returns CDR1 LGHNT and CDR2 FRNRAP. The CDR3 is made up of 15 amino acids. CDR3: CASGFQRGGHNEQFF. CDR3 nucleotides: TGTGCTAGTGGTTTTCAGCGGGGGGGACACAATGAGCAGTTCTTC.

V and J are TRBV6-6 and TRBJ1-1; D call uncertain. The CDR3 runs 15 residues. CDR1 is MNHNY, CDR2 SVGAGI, per germline (reference sequence). V was clipped by 0 bases and J by 0 bases, with 8 bases between them. The CDR3 DNA is TGTGCCAGCAGTTACTCGAACCAGTTGAACACTGAAGCTTTCTTT. It codes for CASSYSNQLNTEAFF.

The chain is built from TRBV11-2 and TRBJ2-7; the match to TRBD2 covers 14 bases. This CDR3 has 17 amino acids. Germline CDR1 SGHAT, CDR2 FQNNGV. With 6 bases clipped from V and 3 bases from J, the junction kept 10 bases outside the gene matches. The chain's CDR3 is CASRGTSGRREFYEQYF. Written as DNA, the CDR3 is TGTGCCAGCAGGGGGACTAGCGGGAGAAGGGAATTCTACGAGCAGTACTTC.

The rearrangement uses TRBV6-1 and TRBJ2-7; tentatively, D is TRBD2 (5 bases). The CDR3 loop spans 14 amino acids. In germline, CDR1 is MNHNS, CDR2 SASEGT. V lost 11 bases and J 3 bases, leaving 20 bases between the germline ends. CDR3: CARLNGLAVYEQYF. The CDR3 coding sequence is TGTGCCCGACTAAACGGGCTTGCTGTCTACGAGCAGTACTTC.

The genes are TRBV5-7 and TRBJ1-5, with a possible D match to TRBD1 (6 bases). TRBV5-7 is given ORF status, its function remaining uncertain. The CDR3 is 16 residues long. Trimming took 4 bases from V and 3 from J, leaving 17 bases between them. The CDR3 bases are TGTGCCAGCAGCCCCGGGTCCGGACAGCTCAATCAGCCCCAGCATTTT. Translated: CASSPGSGQLNQPQHF.

The chain couples TRBV5-6 to TRBJ2-7; tentative D call: TRBD1 (6 bases). The CDR3 is made up of 11 amino acids. V lost 4 bases and J lost 7, with 9 bases in between. Germline loops: CDR1 SGHDT, CDR2 YYEEEE. The CDR3 loop reads CASSLDREQYF. CDR3 DNA: TGTGCCAGCAGCCTCGACAGGGAGCAGTACTTC. The full variable domain, rest sourced from reference TRBV5-6 and TRBJ2-7, is DAGVTQSPTHLIKTRGQQVTLRCSPKSGHDTVSWYQQALGQGPQFIFQYYEEEERQRGNFPDRFSGHQFPNYSSELNVNALLLGDSALYLCASSLDREQYFGPGTRLTVT.

The chain has TRBV9 and TRBJ1-3; D unresolved. Germline V gene sequence: CDR1 SGDLS, CDR2 YYNGEE. The V end lost 0 bases, the J end lost 6 bases, and 7 bases lay between the germline ends. This CDR3 region has 13 residues. CDR3 protein: CASSVAPSNTIYF. CDR3 DNA sequence: TGTGCCAGCAGCGTAGCTCCCTCAAACACCATATATTTT.

This chain links TRBV19 with TRBJ2-7; a weak D match, TRBD1 (6 bases). With 6 bases removed from V and 2 bases from J, the gap between germline ends came to 14 bases. The CDR3 runs 14 residues. Germline V gives CDR1 LNHDA, CDR2 SQIVND (reference sequence). This CDR3 reads CASRRRDTTYEQYF. CDR3 nucleotide sequence: TGTGCCAGTAGGCGCCGGGACACTACCTACGAGCAGTACTTC.

The chain recombines TRBV4-2 with TRBJ2-1, with TRBD2 identical over 8 bases. V dropped 4 bases and J dropped 8; count of bases not matched to a gene: 13. Germline loops: CDR1 LGHNA, CDR2 YNFKEQ. This CDR3 has 16 amino acids. In nucleotides, the CDR3 is TGTGCCAGCAGCCGGGAAATTATCCCCGGGAGGGATGAGCAGTTCTTC. Protein product: CASSREIIPGRDEQFF.

V and J are TRBV5-1 and TRBJ1-2; D is unclear. The germline V gene has CDR1 SGHRS and CDR2 YFSETQ. CDR3 length: 14 residues. With 4 bases removed from V and 4 bases from J, the gap between germline ends came to 14 bases. In DNA, the CDR3 is TGCGCCAGCAGCCCGTACAGCAAAACCTATGGCTACACCTTC. Its translation: CASSPYSKTYGYTF.

The table lists this clone with a count of one. The chain carries TRBV14 and TRBJ2-7, with D uncertain. Trimming cost V 4 bases and J 7 bases, with 17 bases left between them. The CDR3 has 14 residues. Per germline, CDR1 SGHDN and CDR2 FVKESK. The CDR3 sequence is CASSPLSRSREQYF. Here the CDR3 DNA reads TGTGCCAGCAGCCCGTTGTCTAGGTCGAGGGAGCAGTACTTC. The full variable domain, with the rest looked up from reference TRBV14 and TRBJ2-7, is EAGVTQFPSHSVIEKGQTVTLRCDPISGHDNLYWYRRVMGKEIKFLLHFVKESKQDESGMPNNRFLAERTGGTYSTLKVQPAELEDSGVYFCASSPLSRSREQYFGPGTRLTVT.

CDR3 residues: CASTPPGGDEQFF. The CDR3 DNA sequence: TGTGCCAGCACCCCGCCCGGGGGGGATGAGCAGTTCTTC. The chain is built from TRBV6-5 and TRBJ2-1; 8 nucleotides align to TRBD2. V gave up 7 bases and J gave up 8 bases; unmatched junction bases: 7. CDR1 MNHEY and CDR2 SVGAGI come from the germline V gene. This CDR3 is 13 amino acids long.

The V gene is TRBV7-9, the J gene TRBJ2-5; TRBD1 aligns across 9 bases. V lost 6 bases to trimming and J lost 5 bases; unmatched junction nucleotides: 7. Germline CDR1 and CDR2: SEHNR and FQNEAQ (reference sequence). This CDR3 is 14 amino acids long. For the CDR3, the DNA is TGTGCCAGCAGAACCGACAGGGGGGGGGAGACCCAGTACTTC. This encodes CASRTDRGGETQYF.

The genes are TRBV28 and TRBJ2-7; 12 bases are a match to TRBD2. This CDR3 region has 15 residues. Germline-derived CDR1 and CDR2 are MDHEN and SYDVKM. J was trimmed by 4 bases and V by 6 bases; bases with no gene match: 7. This CDR3 reads CASRHLAGGTYEQYF. CDR3 DNA: TGTGCCAGCAGACACCTAGCGGGAGGGACGTACGAGCAGTACTTC.

The chain combines TRBV7-9 with TRBJ2-2, with a possible D match to TRBD1 (6 bases). The CDR3 consists of 16 residues. Deletions cut 5 bases from V and 0 bases from J, with 13 bases between. Germline-derived CDR1 and CDR2 are SEHNR and FQNEAQ (reference sequence). The CDR3 nucleotides read TGTGCCAGCAGCCATGGGGACACAGCGAACACCGGGGAGCTGTTTTTT. Translating gives CASSHGDTANTGELFF. The variable domain in full, completed from reference TRBV7-9 and TRBJ2-2, reads DTGVSQNPRHKITKRGQNVTFRCDPISEHNRLYWYRQTLGQGPEFLTYFQNEAQLEKSRLLSDRFSAERPKGSFSTLEIQRTEQGDSAMYLCASSHGDTANTGELFFGEGSRLTVL.

This clone was counted a single time. The rearrangement joins TRBV7-5 to TRBJ2-1; the table gives TRBD2 as D, unverified against the DNA. TRBV7-5 is a listed pseudogene. CDR3 length equals 22 residues. The CDR3 reads CVRSAFYRDYFSYPSSYNEQFF. For the CDR3, the DNA is TGTGTCAGAAGCGCATTCTACCGGGACTATTTCTCCTACCCATCATCTTACAATGAGCAGTTCTTC.

The chain recombines TRBV5-1 with TRBJ2-7, with 12 bases lining up with TRBD2. The CDR3 totals 17 residues. V shed 1 base and J 0 bases; nucleotides not matched to a gene: 5. Germline CDR1 and CDR2: SGHRS and YFSETQ. The CDR3 region is CASSLSLAGGSSYEQYF. In DNA, the CDR3 is TGCGCCAGCAGCTTGAGCCTAGCGGGGGGGAGCTCCTACGAGCAGTACTTC.